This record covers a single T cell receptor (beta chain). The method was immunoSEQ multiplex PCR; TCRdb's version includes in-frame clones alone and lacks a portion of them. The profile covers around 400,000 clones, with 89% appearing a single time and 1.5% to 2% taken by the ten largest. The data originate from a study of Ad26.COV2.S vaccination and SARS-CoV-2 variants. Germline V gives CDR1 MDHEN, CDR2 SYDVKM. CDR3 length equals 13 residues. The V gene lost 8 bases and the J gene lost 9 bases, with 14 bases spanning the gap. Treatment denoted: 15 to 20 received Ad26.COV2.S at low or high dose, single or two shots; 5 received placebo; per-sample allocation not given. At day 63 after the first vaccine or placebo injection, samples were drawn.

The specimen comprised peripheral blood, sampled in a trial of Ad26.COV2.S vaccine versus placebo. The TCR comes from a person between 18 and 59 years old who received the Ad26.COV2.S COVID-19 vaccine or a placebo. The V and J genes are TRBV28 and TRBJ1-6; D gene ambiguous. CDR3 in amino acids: CASVPLPSSPLHF. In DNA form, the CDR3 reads TGTGCCAGCGTCCCTCTACCTAGTTCACCCCTCCACTTT.